This T cell receptor (beta chain) was obtained from a study of T cell changes during pregnancy in multiple sclerosis. The CDR3 totals 14 residues. Germline CDR1 MNHEY, CDR2 SMNVEV (reference sequence). V gave up 6 bases and J gave up 3 bases; unmatched junction bases: 7. Data came from immunoSEQ multiplex PCR; TCRdb stores just in-frame clones and leaves some out. The sample contains about 89,000 clones, around 94% of which appear only once. This clonotype was sampled from a female donor with multiple sclerosis, enrolled in a pregnancy study. This rearrangement joins TRBV27 to TRBJ1-1, with 7 bases fitting TRBD1. The source was peripheral blood, collected in the third trimester of pregnancy. CDR3 sequence: CASRSQGMYTEAFF. Here the CDR3 DNA reads TGTGCCAGCAGGTCACAGGGGATGTACACTGAAGCTTTCTTT.